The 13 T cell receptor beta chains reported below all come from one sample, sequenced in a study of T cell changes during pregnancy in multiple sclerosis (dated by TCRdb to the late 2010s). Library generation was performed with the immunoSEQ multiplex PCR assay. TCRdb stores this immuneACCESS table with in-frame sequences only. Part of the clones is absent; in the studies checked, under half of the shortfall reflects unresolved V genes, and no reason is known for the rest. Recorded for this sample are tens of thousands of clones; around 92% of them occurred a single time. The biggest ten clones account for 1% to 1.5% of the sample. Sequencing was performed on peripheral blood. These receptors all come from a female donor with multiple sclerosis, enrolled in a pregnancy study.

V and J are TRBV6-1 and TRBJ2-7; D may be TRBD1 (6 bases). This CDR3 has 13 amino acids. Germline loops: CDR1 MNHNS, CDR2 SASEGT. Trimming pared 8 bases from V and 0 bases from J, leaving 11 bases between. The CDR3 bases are TGTGCCAGCCTTAGGGGGAGCTCCTACGAGCAGTACTTC. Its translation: CASLRGSSYEQYF.

In DNA, the CDR3 is TGTGCCAGCAGCTTGGCCAGGACCGGACCCTACGAGCAGTACTTC. Translation gives CASSLARTGPYEQYF. The rearrangement links TRBV5-6 to TRBJ2-7, with D unresolved. CDR3 length: 15 residues. Germline-derived CDR1 and CDR2 are SGHDT and YYEEEE. Trimming took 0 bases from V and 2 from J, leaving 12 bases between them.

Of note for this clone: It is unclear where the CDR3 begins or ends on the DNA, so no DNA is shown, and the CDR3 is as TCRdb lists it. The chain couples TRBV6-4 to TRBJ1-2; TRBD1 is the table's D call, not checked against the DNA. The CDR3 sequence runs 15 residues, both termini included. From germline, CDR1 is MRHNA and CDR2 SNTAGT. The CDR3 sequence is CASSTSEGLSNSYTF.

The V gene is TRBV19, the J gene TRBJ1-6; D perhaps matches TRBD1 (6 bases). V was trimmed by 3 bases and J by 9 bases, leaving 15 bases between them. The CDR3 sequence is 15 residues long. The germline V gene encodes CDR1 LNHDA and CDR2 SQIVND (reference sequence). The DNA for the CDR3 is TGTGCCAGTAGTATGGAAGGGGGAGGACCTTCACCCCTCCACTTT. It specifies CASSMEGGGPSPLHF.

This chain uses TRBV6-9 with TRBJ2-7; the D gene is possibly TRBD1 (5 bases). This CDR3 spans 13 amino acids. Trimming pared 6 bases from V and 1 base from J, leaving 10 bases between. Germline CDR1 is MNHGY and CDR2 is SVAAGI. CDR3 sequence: CASRIGASYEQYF. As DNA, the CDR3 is TGTGCCAGCAGAATAGGGGCGTCCTACGAGCAGTACTTC.

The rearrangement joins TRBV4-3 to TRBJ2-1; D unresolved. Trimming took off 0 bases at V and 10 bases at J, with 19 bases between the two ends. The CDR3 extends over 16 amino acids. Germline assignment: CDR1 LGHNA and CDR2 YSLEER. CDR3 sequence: CASSQDLGLLVGEQFF. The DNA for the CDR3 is TGCGCCAGCAGCCAAGATTTGGGCCTCCTTGTGGGAGAGCAGTTCTTC.

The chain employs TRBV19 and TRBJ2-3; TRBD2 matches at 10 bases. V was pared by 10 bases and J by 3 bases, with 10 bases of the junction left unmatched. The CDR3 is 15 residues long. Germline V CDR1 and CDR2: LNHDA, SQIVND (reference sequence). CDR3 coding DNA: TGTGCCACTAAGGGGCGAGCGGGAGGGACAGATACGCAGTATTTT. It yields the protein CATKGRAGGTDTQYF. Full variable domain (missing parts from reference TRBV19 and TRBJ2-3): DGGITQSPKYLFRKEGQNVTLSCEQNLNHDAMYWYRQDPGQGLRLIYYSQIVNDFQKGDIAEGYSVSREKKESFPLTVTSAQKNPTAFYLCATKGRAGGTDTQYFGPGTRLTVL.

The CDR3 sequence is CASSYRGVHVNEQFF. The CDR3 DNA reads as TGTGCCAGCAGTTACCGGGGAGTGCATGTGAATGAGCAGTTCTTC. J is TRBJ2-1 and V is TRBV6-5; possible D gene TRBD2, 5 bases. This CDR3 is 15 amino acids long. CDR1 and CDR2 from the germline V gene are MNHEY and SVGAGI. Trimming removed 2 bases from V and 7 bases from J, with 15 bases in between.

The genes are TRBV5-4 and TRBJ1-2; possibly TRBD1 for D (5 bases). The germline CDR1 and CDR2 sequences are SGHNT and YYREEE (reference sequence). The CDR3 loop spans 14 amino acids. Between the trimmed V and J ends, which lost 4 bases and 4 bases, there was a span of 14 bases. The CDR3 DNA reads TGTGCCAGCAGCACGGGACGGGGGAGCTATGGCTACACCTTC. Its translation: CASSTGRGSYGYTF.

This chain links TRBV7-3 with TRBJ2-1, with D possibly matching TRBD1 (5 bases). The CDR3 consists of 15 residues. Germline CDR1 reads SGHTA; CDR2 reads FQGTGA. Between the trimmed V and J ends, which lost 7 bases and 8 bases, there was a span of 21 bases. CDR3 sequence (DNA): TGTGCCAGCATCGAATACTCAGGGATAAAGCATGAGCAGTTCTTC. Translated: CASIEYSGIKHEQFF. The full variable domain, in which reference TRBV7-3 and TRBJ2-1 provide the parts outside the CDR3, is GAGVSQTPSNKVTEKGKYVELRCDPISGHTALYWYRQSLGQGPEFLIYFQGTGAADDSGLPNDRFFAVRPEGSVSTLKIQRTERGDSAVYLCASIEYSGIKHEQFFGPGTRLTVL.

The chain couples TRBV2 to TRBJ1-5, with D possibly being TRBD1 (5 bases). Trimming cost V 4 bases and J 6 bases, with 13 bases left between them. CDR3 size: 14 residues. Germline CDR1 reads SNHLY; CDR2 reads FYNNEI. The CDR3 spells CASSALGVSQPQHF. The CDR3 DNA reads TGTGCCAGCAGTGCATTGGGGGTCAGTCAGCCCCAGCATTTT.

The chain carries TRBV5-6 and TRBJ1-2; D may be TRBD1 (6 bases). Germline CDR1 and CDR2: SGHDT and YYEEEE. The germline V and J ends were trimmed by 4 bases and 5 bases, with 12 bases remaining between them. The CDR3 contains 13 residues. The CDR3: CASSPTGLYGYTF. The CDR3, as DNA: TGTGCCAGCAGCCCAACAGGGTTATATGGCTACACCTTC.

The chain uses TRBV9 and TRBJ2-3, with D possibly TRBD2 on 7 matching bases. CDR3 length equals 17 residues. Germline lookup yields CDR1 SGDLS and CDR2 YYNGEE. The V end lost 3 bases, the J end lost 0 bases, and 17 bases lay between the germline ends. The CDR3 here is CASSERGGTSSTDTQYF. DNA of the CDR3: TGTGCCAGCAGCGAGAGGGGGGGTACCTCTAGCACAGATACGCAGTATTTT.